Presented here are 18 T cell receptor beta chains from one specimen sequenced in a study of Graves' ophthalmopathy and Graves' hyperthyroidism. Amplification from RNA transcripts yielded the TCR beta CDR3 regions. HTBI primers served in a first-round RT-PCR, which a second-round multiplex PCR followed. Each CDR3 protein is one row after TCRdb ran MiXCR on the multiplex PCR reads. The sample yields approximately 1.2 million distinct CDR3 sequences, about two fifths seen once. Sequencing was carried out using peripheral blood or thyroid tissue (not recorded which). The receptors originated from an adult man with Graves' hyperthyroidism.

The J gene is TRBJ1-2, the V gene TRBV6-6; D remains unclear. The germline V gene has CDR1 MNHNY and CDR2 SVGAGI (reference sequence). Deletions cut 6 bases from V and 0 bases from J, with 14 bases between. The CDR3 runs to 15 residues. CDR3 loop: CASSLHGATNYGYTF. As DNA, the CDR3 is TGTGCCAGCAGCCTCCACGGAGCCACTAACTATGGCTACACCTTC.

The V and J genes are TRBV12-3 or TRBV12-4 and TRBJ1-1, with 9 bases matching TRBD1. The length of the CDR3 is 14 residues. V lost 5 bases to trimming and J lost 6 bases; unmatched junction nucleotides: 7. The CDR3 bases are TGTGCCAGCAGTCTACAGGGGGCTAAGTCTGAAGCTTTCTTT. Its protein is CASSLQGAKSEAFF.

This clonotype was counted between two and nine times. V gene TRBV28 combines with J gene TRBJ2-6; D possibly uses TRBD1 or TRBD2 (5 bases each). Looked up from germline, CDR1 is MDHEN and CDR2 is SYDVKM. This CDR3 region has 16 residues. V was trimmed by 3 bases and J by 2 bases, leaving 11 bases between them. Here the CDR3 reads CASSLGLGAGANVLTF. CDR3 sequence (DNA): TGTGCCAGCAGTTTGGGGCTGGGGGCTGGGGCCAACGTCCTGACTTTC.

This clonotype was recorded at least ten times. J is TRBJ1-5 and V is TRBV7-2; D not certain. This CDR3 contains 15 residues. Deletions cut 6 bases from V and 6 bases from J, with 18 bases between. Per the germline V gene, CDR1 is SGHTA and CDR2 is FQGNSA. CDR3 protein: CASSFFSTSFQPQHF. CDR3 DNA: TGTGCCAGCAGTTTTTTCAGTACCTCCTTTCAGCCCCAGCATTTT. The whole variable domain, filled in from reference TRBV7-2 and TRBJ1-5, reads GAGVSQSPSNKVTEKGKDVELRCDPISGHTALYWYRQSLGQGLEFLIYFQGNSAPDKSGLPSDRFSAERTGGSVSTLTIQRTQQEDSAVYLCASSFFSTSFQPQHFGDGTRLSIL.

This clonotype is a singleton in its sample. As the CDR3 is not closed by the conserved phenylalanine or tryptophan, this likely results from a read error. The DNA is omitted, as the CDR3 cannot be located on it reliably, and the CDR3 follows TCRdb's listing. The chain links TRBV9 to TRBJ1-2; the table gives TRBD1 as D, unverified against the DNA. CDR1 is SGDLS, CDR2 YYNGEE, per germline. Counting both end residues, the CDR3 totals 11 amino acids. The CDR3 loop is CASSVEVGAAL.

This rearrangement joins TRBV7-2 to TRBJ2-2; a possible D gene is TRBD1 (7 bases). CDR3 length: 15 residues. From germline, CDR1 is SGHTA and CDR2 FQGNSA. Trimming removed 5 bases at V and 2 bases at J, with 12 bases between. Written as DNA, the CDR3 is TGTGCCAGCAGCGCGGGACAGACAAACACCGGGGAGCTGTTTTTT. The encoded protein is CASSAGQTNTGELFF.

As for this clonotype: This may come from a read error, since a much larger clone is one base off. This chain joins TRBV2 and TRBJ1-5, with a possible D match to TRBD1 (6 bases). Trimming shortened V by 8 bases and J by 5 bases, and 13 bases separated the two germline ends. CDR1 and CDR2 (germline): SNHLY, FYNNEI. The CDR3 spans 13 residues. In nucleotides, the CDR3 is TGTGCCAGCGGTTCTGCAGGGGATCAGCCCCAGCATTTT. Translated: CASGSAGDQPQHF.

The rearrangement links TRBV27 to TRBJ1-6; 7 bases match TRBD1. Trimming took 8 bases from V and 8 from J; bases not matched to a gene: 9. CDR1 and CDR2 from the germline V gene are MNHEY and SMNVEV (reference sequence). This CDR3 is 14 amino acids long. In DNA form, the CDR3 reads TGTGCCAGCCAGACAGGGCACCCAGATTCACCCCTCCACTTT. It is translated as CASQTGHPDSPLHF.

This clonotype was picked up many times. The V and J genes are TRBV9 and TRBJ2-5; 7 bases match TRBD2. The CDR3 runs 15 residues. The junction had 5 bases not matched to a gene; V was cut back by 0 bases and J by 3 bases. Per germline, CDR1 SGDLS and CDR2 YYNGEE. This chain's CDR3 is CASSVGASGKETQYF. The CDR3 bases are TGTGCCAGCAGCGTAGGGGCTAGCGGAAAAGAGACCCAGTACTTC. Complete variable domain (other parts from reference TRBV9 and TRBJ2-5): DSGVTQTPKHLITATGQRVTLRCSPRSGDLSVYWYQQSLDQGLQFLIQYYNGEERAKGNILERFSAQQFPDLHSELNLSSLELGDSALYFCASSVGASGKETQYFGPGTRLLVL.

Many counts were recorded for this clonotype. V gene TRBV2 combines with J gene TRBJ1-2; no clear D gene. Germline V gene sequence: CDR1 SNHLY, CDR2 FYNNEI. Between the trimmed V and J ends, which lost 10 bases and 7 bases, there was a span of 28 bases. The CDR3 consists of 16 residues. CDR3 bases: TGTGCCATCCGCTTACATGGACGTCGATGGGAAGGTGGCTACACCTTC. Translating gives CAIRLHGRRWEGGYTF.

The gene calls are TRBV7-2 and TRBJ2-5; the D gene is possibly TRBD1 (6 bases). Trimming took 4 bases from V and 7 from J, leaving 16 bases between them. Germline V gives CDR1 SGHTA, CDR2 FQGNSA. The CDR3 has 14 amino acids. CDR3 in DNA: TGTGCCAGCAGCTCCGACAGGACACCGGGGACCCAGTACTTC. It is translated as CASSSDRTPGTQYF.

The V gene is TRBV12-3 or TRBV12-4, the J gene TRBJ1-5, with TRBD1 matching over 11 bases. The CDR3 runs to 16 residues. Trimming cost V 7 bases and J 3 bases; bases outside gene matches: 8. CDR3 protein: CASIPGQGAHNQPQHF. CDR3 DNA: TGTGCCAGCATTCCCGGACAGGGGGCTCACAATCAGCCCCAGCATTTT.

On this clonotype itself: This sequence may be a read error, since a much larger clone differs from it by one base. This CDR3 is missing its conserved last phenylalanine or tryptophan, likely due to a read error. CDR3: CASSGGTGLFNTEAFL. CDR3 sequence (DNA): TGTGCCAGCAGCGGCGGGACAGGGTTGTTTAACACTGAAGCTTTCCTT. This chain connects TRBV9 to TRBJ1-1, with TRBD1 identical over 9 bases. CDR1 is SGDLS, CDR2 YYNGEE, per germline. This CDR3 has 16 residues. V lost 3 bases and J lost 2; bases outside the gene matches: 8.

On this clonotype itself: Germline and junction disagree at one end, which may indicate a read error. The rearrangement links TRBV28 to TRBJ1-1; D remains ambiguous. Germline values: CDR1 MDHEN, CDR2 SYDVKM. The CDR3 covers 13 residues. CDR3 DNA: TGTACCAGCAGTTTAAGTTTGAACACTGAAGCTTTCTTT. Translating gives CTSSLSLNTEAFF.

CDR3 DNA: TGTGCCAGCAGCGTTGGGACAGGATTCACAGATACGCAGTATTTT. Its translation: CASSVGTGFTDTQYF. The chain joins TRBV9 to TRBJ2-3, with 8 bases that match TRBD1. Germline values: CDR1 SGDLS, CDR2 YYNGEE. J gave up 2 bases and V 2 bases, and 4 bases lay outside the gene matches. This CDR3 region has 15 residues.

This clonotype was observed at least ten times. The CDR3 protein is CASSRARDYEQYF. The CDR3 DNA follows: TGCGCCAGCAGCCGGGCAAGGGACTACGAGCAGTACTTC. The V gene is TRBV10-1, the J gene TRBJ2-7; no clear D gene. The CDR3 is 13 amino acids. The germline V and J ends were trimmed by 6 bases and 3 bases, with 12 bases remaining between them. Germline assignment: CDR1 WNHNN and CDR2 SYGVQD (reference sequence).

This clonotype was counted many times. The gene calls are TRBV19 and TRBJ1-2; D not resolved. The CDR3 length is 13 residues. V shed 7 bases and J shed 5 bases, with 14 bases lying between them. In germline, CDR1 is LNHDA, CDR2 SQIVND (reference sequence). The CDR3 loop reads CASTTAAGYGYTF. The CDR3 region has the DNA TGTGCCAGTACGACCGCGGCAGGTTATGGCTACACCTTC.

This chain links TRBV15 with TRBJ2-6; TRBD2 agrees at 7 bases. Germline CDR1 and CDR2: LNHNV and YYDKDF (reference sequence). This CDR3 is built from 15 residues. Unmatched junction bases numbered 7, after V lost 8 bases and J lost 3 bases. In DNA, the CDR3 is TGTGCCACCGGGAGCGGGGCAAGTGGGGCCAACGTCCTGACTTTC. This encodes CATGSGASGANVLTF.